This T cell receptor (beta chain) was observed in a study of T cell repertoires in cytomegalovirus infection. Study context: From public TCR beta signatures came an indication of both CMV infection and matching HLA type. Study-level findings and limits: Ex vivo responses were dominated by HLA-C-restricted CMV-specific TCR beta clonotypes. The cumulative frequency of public TCR beta families distinguished individuals who carried CMV together with the relevant HLA.

TCRdb called the reads again in MiXCR, with one record for every CDR3 protein. The sample consists of 450,000 to 650,000 distinct CDR3 sequences, 26% of them appearing once. Worth noting for this clonotype: What it binds is not known.

Germline CDR1 is MGHDK and CDR2 is SYGVNS. With 10 bases clipped from V and 4 bases from J, the junction kept 9 bases outside the gene matches. This CDR3 is built from 16 residues. The sequenced sample was PBMCs. The V gene is TRBV25-1, the J gene TRBJ2-2; TRBD2 matches at 13 bases. This sequence was found in a human donor in good health (CMV status not recorded). Some clones in this sample may be carry-over from other donors' samples. The CDR3 DNA is TGTGCCACCGGACTAGCGGGAGCGTCGGTCACCGGGGAGCTGTTTTTT. This translates into CATGLAGASVTGELFF.